One sample yielded the 29 T cell receptor beta chains listed below, sequenced in a study of a mutant IDH1 vaccine in newly diagnosed glioma. These receptors are not linked to any known antigen. Time point here: week 35, safety follow-up. The study gave 300 ug of mutant IDH1 20-mer peptide per vaccine dose, with topical imiquimod. The method was immunoSEQ multiplex PCR; TCRdb's version includes in-frame clones alone and lacks a portion of them. The sample carries about 47,000 clones, 88% recorded once. This specimen consisted of PBMCs, obtained from a glioma patient whose treatment included an IDH1 peptide vaccine. The receptors originated from a middle-aged woman with glioma.

The rearrangement joins TRBV6-4 to TRBJ1-5; D is unresolved. Trimming left V 11 bases short and J 4 bases short, with 9 bases between. The length of the CDR3 is 11 residues. Germline CDR1 and CDR2: MRHNA and SNTAGT. The CDR3 loop is CAVGWNQPQHF. The DNA for the CDR3 is TGTGCCGTGGGGTGGAATCAGCCCCAGCATTTT.

CDR3 region: CASSLGGSNQPQHF. CDR3 bases: TGTGCCAGCAGCTTGGGCGGCTCCAATCAGCCCCAGCATTTT. J is TRBJ1-5 and V is TRBV5-7, with D unresolved. Being an ORF, TRBV5-7 has a function that is uncertain. The CDR3 extends over 14 amino acids. V gave up 0 bases and J gave up 3 bases, with 7 bases separating them.

V usage is TRBV5-6 and J usage is TRBJ2-5; TRBD1 is a possible D gene (5 bases). The length of the CDR3 is 16 residues. Germline-derived CDR1 and CDR2 are SGHDT and YYEEEE. The V gene lost 4 bases and the J gene lost 2 bases, with 18 bases spanning the gap. The CDR3 reads CASSLLGPRVQETQYF. CDR3 sequence (DNA): TGTGCCAGCAGCCTCCTCGGGCCCAGGGTACAAGAGACCCAGTACTTC.

The gene calls are TRBV7-9 and TRBJ2-1; 11 bases line up with TRBD2. Trimming took 5 bases from V and 0 from J; bases not matched to a gene: 0. Germline V gives CDR1 SEHNR, CDR2 FQNEAQ (reference sequence). The CDR3 runs to 15 residues. The CDR3 reads CASSTSGSSYNEQFF. The CDR3 bases are TGTGCCAGCAGCACTAGCGGGAGCTCCTACAATGAGCAGTTCTTC.

V and J are TRBV2 and TRBJ1-6; the D gene is possibly TRBD1 (6 bases). Trimming took off 1 base at V and 3 bases at J, with 10 bases between the two ends. CDR3 length: 16 amino acids. CDR1 and CDR2 from the germline V gene are SNHLY and FYNNEI. CDR3 nucleotides: TGTGCCAGCAGTGAAGTGGGGGCCGGCTATAATTCACCCCTCCACTTT. This encodes CASSEVGAGYNSPLHF.

The chain's CDR3 is CASSPGDRNSGANVLTF. Here the CDR3 DNA reads TGTGCCAGTAGCCCAGGGGACAGGAACTCTGGGGCCAACGTCCTGACTTTC. The chain recombines TRBV19 with TRBJ2-6; 8 bases are shared with TRBD1. The CDR3 sequence is 17 residues long. After removal of 6 bases from V and 0 bases from J, the junction contained 7 bases not matched to a gene. The V gene's germline CDR1 is LNHDA and CDR2 SQIVND (reference sequence). The complete variable domain, with remaining parts taken from reference TRBV19 and TRBJ2-6, reads DGGITQSPKYLFRKEGQNVTLSCEQNLNHDAMYWYRQDPGQGLRLIYYSQIVNDFQKGDIAEGYSVSREKKESFPLTVTSAQKNPTAFYLCASSPGDRNSGANVLTFGAGSRLTVL.

V usage is TRBV19 and J usage is TRBJ1-4; D uncertain. The CDR3 sequence is 12 residues long. The germline CDR1 and CDR2 sequences are LNHDA and SQIVND (reference sequence). The V gene lost 5 bases and the J gene lost 1 base, with 2 bases spanning the gap. DNA for the CDR3: TGTGCCAGTAGTGGAACTAATGAAAAACTGTTTTTT. Amino acids: CASSGTNEKLFF.

The CDR3 DNA is TGTGCCAGTAGAAACAGGGGACGCGCGAACACCGGGGAGCTGTTTTTT. Its translation: CASRNRGRANTGELFF. The chain couples TRBV19 to TRBJ2-2, with 7 bases that match TRBD1. Losses at the gene ends were 6 bases for V and 0 bases for J; bases not matched to a gene: 7. Germline V gene lookup returns CDR1 LNHDA and CDR2 SQIVND (reference sequence). The length of the CDR3 is 16 residues.

J is TRBJ2-7 and V is TRBV19, with 7 bases fitting TRBD2. Per germline, CDR1 LNHDA and CDR2 SQIVND (reference sequence). The CDR3 has 14 amino acids. J lost 5 bases, V lost 3 bases, and 7 bases had no gene match. The CDR3 region is CASSMGGRGHEQYF. CDR3 DNA: TGTGCCAGTAGTATGGGAGGGAGAGGCCACGAGCAGTACTTC.

The chain carries TRBV11-2 and TRBJ2-6; D gene ambiguous. V was shortened by 5 bases and J by 0 bases, with 17 bases between the two germline ends. Germline values: CDR1 SGHAT, CDR2 FQNNGV. The CDR3 runs 18 residues. The CDR3 region has the DNA TGTGCCAGCAGCCCCTCGGTCCCGGAAGCCTCTGGGGCCAACGTCCTGACTTTC. Translating gives CASSPSVPEASGANVLTF.

The chain links TRBV11-2 to TRBJ1-2, with D possibly being TRBD1 (5 bases). The CDR3 consists of 13 residues. Trimming took off 5 bases at V and 4 bases at J, with 11 bases between the two ends. Germline CDR1 SGHAT, CDR2 FQNNGV. The chain's CDR3 is CASSGGLFYGYTF. As DNA, the CDR3 is TGTGCCAGCAGCGGGGGACTTTTCTATGGCTACACCTTC.

This rearrangement joins TRBV6-5 to TRBJ1-1; 8 bases align to TRBD1. Trimming at V came to 5 bases and at J to 8 bases, leaving 4 bases not matched to a gene. This CDR3 has 12 amino acids. Germline-derived CDR1 and CDR2 are MNHEY and SVGAGI. The chain's CDR3 is CASSSRDREAFF. For the CDR3, the DNA is TGTGCCAGCAGTAGTCGGGACAGGGAAGCTTTCTTT.

In this sample, this clone turned up once. The chain has TRBV7-2 and TRBJ1-2; TRBD1 agrees at 7 bases. The V gene's germline CDR1 is SGHTA and CDR2 FQGNSA. The J segment lost 4 bases and the V segment lost 5 bases, leaving 10 bases of the junction unmatched. This CDR3 is built from 15 residues. The CDR3 region has the DNA TGTGCCAGCAGCCAAGAACAGGGGAAAGGCTATGGCTACACCTTC. It translates to CASSQEQGKGYGYTF.

V gene TRBV7-9 combines with J gene TRBJ2-7; 10 bases are a match to TRBD2. Germline V gives CDR1 SEHNR, CDR2 FQNEAQ (reference sequence). CDR3 length: 17 residues. Losses at the gene ends were 5 bases for V and 6 bases for J; bases not matched to a gene: 16. DNA of the CDR3: TGTGCCAGCAGCCCCCGGGGGCTAGCGGGAGCCGTTCGCGAGCAGTACTTC. Its protein is CASSPRGLAGAVREQYF.

The chain couples TRBV4-1 to TRBJ1-5; TRBD1 is a possible D gene (6 bases). Trimming took off 0 bases at V and 1 base at J, with 10 bases between the two ends. This CDR3 spans 16 amino acids. In germline, CDR1 is MGHRA, CDR2 YSYEKL. The CDR3 loop is CASSQEQGWSNQPQHF. The CDR3 DNA follows: TGCGCCAGCAGCCAAGAACAGGGCTGGAGCAATCAGCCCCAGCATTTT.

This chain uses TRBV21-1 with TRBJ2-7. TRBV21-1 represents a pseudogene. There are 14 residues in the CDR3. The CDR3 reads CASSSGTKQREQYF. The CDR3 DNA reads TGTGCCAGCAGCTCCGGGACCAAACAACGCGAGCAGTACTTC.

The chain uses TRBV6-6 and TRBJ1-5; 10 bases align to TRBD1. Germline lookup yields CDR1 MNHNY and CDR2 SVGAGI (reference sequence). V lost 2 bases, J lost 7 bases, and 5 bases stayed unmatched. This CDR3 contains 15 residues. Here the CDR3 reads CASSYELTGGQPQHF. The CDR3 nucleotides read TGTGCCAGCAGTTACGAGTTGACAGGGGGCCAGCCCCAGCATTTT.

The chain is built from TRBV9 and TRBJ1-5, with TRBD1 matching over 8 bases. This CDR3 is 16 amino acids long. The ends lost 7 bases at V and 2 bases at J; junction bases unmatched: 11. The V gene's germline CDR1 is SGDLS and CDR2 YYNGEE. The CDR3 DNA follows: TGTGCCAGCCTCCGCGACAGGGGTAGTTGCAATCAGCCCCAGCATTTT. It yields the protein CASLRDRGSCNQPQHF.

This sequence joins TRBV14 and TRBJ1-6; 7 nucleotides line up with TRBD1. V dropped 7 bases and J dropped 7; count of bases not matched to a gene: 1. Germline CDR1 reads SGHDN; CDR2 reads FVKESK. This CDR3 contains 12 residues. CDR3 nucleotide sequence: TGTGCCAGCAAGGGGGCGAATTCACCCCTCCACTTT. This encodes CASKGANSPLHF.

The chain recombines TRBV5-4 with TRBJ2-3, with TRBD1 matching 9 bases. Germline CDR1 SGHNT, CDR2 YYREEE (reference sequence). The J segment lost 1 base and the V segment lost 2 bases, leaving 2 bases of the junction unmatched. There are 15 residues in the CDR3. The CDR3 sequence: CASSLQGAGTDTQYF. The CDR3 region has the DNA TGTGCCAGCAGCTTACAGGGGGCTGGCACAGATACGCAGTATTTT.

The genes are TRBV7-9 and TRBJ1-1, with 9 bases identical to TRBD1. This CDR3 is built from 16 residues. V gave up 8 bases and J gave up 0 bases; unmatched junction bases: 10. Germline V gene sequence: CDR1 SEHNR, CDR2 FQNEAQ (reference sequence). In DNA form, the CDR3 reads TGTGCCAGCGGGACAGGGTCCTCCCCAATGAACACTGAAGCTTTCTTT. This sequence encodes CASGTGSSPMNTEAFF.

The chain carries TRBV11-2 and TRBJ2-3, with TRBD1 identical over 12 bases. In germline, CDR1 is SGHAT, CDR2 FQNNGV. The CDR3 consists of 14 residues. J was trimmed by 9 bases and V by 1 base; bases with no gene match: 2. CDR3: CASSLGGQGATQYF. CDR3 DNA sequence: TGTGCCAGCAGCTTAGGGGGACAGGGGGCGACGCAGTATTTT.

V gene TRBV19 combines with J gene TRBJ2-1, with D perhaps TRBD1 (5 bases). Germline CDR1 and CDR2: LNHDA and SQIVND (reference sequence). This CDR3 comprises 16 residues. V was trimmed by 5 bases and J by 2 bases, leaving 16 bases between them. Written as DNA, the CDR3 is TGTGCCAGTAGTGGCACTTTTGGGGCCCCCTACAATGAGCAGTTCTTC. It encodes CASSGTFGAPYNEQFF.

CDR3 nucleotides: TGCGCCAGCAGCCAATCCGCGGGGTTGCCCGGGGAGCTGTTTTTT. It translates to CASSQSAGLPGELFF. The chain uses TRBV4-1 and TRBJ2-2; D is perhaps TRBD2 (6 bases). V was clipped by 2 bases and J by 6 bases, with 13 bases between them. This CDR3 is 15 amino acids long. Germline lookup yields CDR1 MGHRA and CDR2 YSYEKL.

The chain uses TRBV18 and TRBJ1-2; no clear D gene. The CDR3 contains 13 residues. V dropped 3 bases and J dropped 4 bases, with 9 bases sitting between them. Germline CDR1 and CDR2: KGHSH and LQKENI. Written as DNA, the CDR3 is TGTGCCAGCTCACCTGACGGGGTCTATGGCTACACCTTC. It specifies CASSPDGVYGYTF.

CDR3 region: CASSLDRGQETQYF. The DNA for the CDR3 is TGTGCCAGCAGCCTCGACAGGGGCCAAGAGACCCAGTACTTC. The V gene is TRBV7-8, the J gene TRBJ2-5, with 8 bases fitting TRBD1. J gave up 1 base and V 5 bases, and 3 bases lay outside the gene matches. Germline assignment: CDR1 SGHVS and CDR2 FQNEAQ. The CDR3 has 14 residues.

The chain links TRBV5-1 to TRBJ2-2; D gene ambiguous. Germline CDR1 reads SGHRS; CDR2 reads YFSETQ. This CDR3 is 15 amino acids long. Between the trimmed V and J ends, which lost 3 bases and 2 bases, there was a span of 11 bases. The CDR3 sequence is CASSSQTGNTGELFF. Here the CDR3 DNA reads TGCGCCAGCAGCTCTCAGACTGGAAACACCGGGGAGCTGTTTTTT.

The rearrangement uses TRBV5-1 and TRBJ2-2, with 10 positions matching TRBD2. Germline trimming cut 1 base from V and 5 bases from J; bases unmatched to any gene: 5. Germline V lookup: CDR1 SGHRS, CDR2 YFSETQ. The length of the CDR3 is 16 residues. The CDR3, as DNA: TGCGCCAGCAGCTTGTCTAGCGGGGGTAGGACCGGGGAGCTGTTTTTT. Translation: CASSLSSGGRTGELFF. The whole variable domain, remainder taken from reference TRBV5-1 and TRBJ2-2, is KAGVTQTPRYLIKTRGQQVTLSCSPISGHRSVSWYQQTPGQGLQFLFEYFSETQRNKGNFPGRFSGRQFSNSRSEMNVSTLELGDSALYLCASSLSSGGRTGELFFGEGSRLTVL.

In DNA, the CDR3 is TGTGCCAGCAGTCCGGGACAGGGTTTCTATGGCTACACCTTC. Protein: CASSPGQGFYGYTF. The V and J genes are TRBV6-5 and TRBJ1-2; 9 nucleotides line up with TRBD1. CDR1 and CDR2 from the germline V gene are MNHEY and SVGAGI. CDR3 length equals 14 residues. J was trimmed by 4 bases and V by 5 bases; bases with no gene match: 5.